This T cell receptor (beta chain) was sequenced in a study of patients with pleural tuberculosis. This clonotype was recorded at least ten times. TCRdb used MiXCR to reprocess the reads, holding one entry per CDR3 protein. The repertoire includes approximately 50,000 distinct CDR3 sequences, under 8.5% of them detected once, and around 15% sits in the top ten. In germline, CDR1 is SGHAT, CDR2 FQNNGV. Trimming removed 0 bases from V and 5 bases from J, with 7 bases in between. This CDR3 region has 14 residues. This clonotype was obtained from a human donor with pleural tuberculosis. The chain uses TRBV11-2 and TRBJ2-2, with D hard to call. Written as DNA, the CDR3 is TGTGCCAGCAGCTTAGATCTGGGGACCGGGGAGCTGTTTTTT. As protein: CASSLDLGTGELFF.